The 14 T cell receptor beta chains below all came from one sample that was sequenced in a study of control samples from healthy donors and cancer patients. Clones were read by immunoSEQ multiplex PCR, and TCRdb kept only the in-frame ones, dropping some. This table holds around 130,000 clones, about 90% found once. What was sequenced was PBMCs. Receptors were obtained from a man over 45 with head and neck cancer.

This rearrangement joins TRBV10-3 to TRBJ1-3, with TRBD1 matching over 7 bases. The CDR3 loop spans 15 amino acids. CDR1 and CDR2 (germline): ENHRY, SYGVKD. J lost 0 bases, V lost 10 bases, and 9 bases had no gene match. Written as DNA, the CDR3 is TGTGCCACAGCCCGGGACAGCCCCTCTGGAAACACCATATATTTT. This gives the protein CATARDSPSGNTIYF.

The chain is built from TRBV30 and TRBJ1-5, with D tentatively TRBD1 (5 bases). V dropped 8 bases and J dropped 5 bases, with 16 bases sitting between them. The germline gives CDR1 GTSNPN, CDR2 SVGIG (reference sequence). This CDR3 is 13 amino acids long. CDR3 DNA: TGTGCCACAGGACAAACCCCGGATCAGCCCCAGCATTTT. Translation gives CATGQTPDQPQHF.

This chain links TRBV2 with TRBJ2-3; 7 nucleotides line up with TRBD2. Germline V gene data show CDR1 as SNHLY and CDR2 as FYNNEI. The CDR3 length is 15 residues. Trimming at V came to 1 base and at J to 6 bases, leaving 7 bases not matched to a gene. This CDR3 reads CASSEVGGSRDTQYF. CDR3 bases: TGTGCCAGCAGTGAAGTGGGAGGGAGCAGGGATACGCAGTATTTT.

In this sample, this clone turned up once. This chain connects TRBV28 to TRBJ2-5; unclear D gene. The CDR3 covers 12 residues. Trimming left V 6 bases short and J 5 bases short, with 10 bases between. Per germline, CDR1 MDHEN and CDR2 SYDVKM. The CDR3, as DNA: TGTGCCAGCAGCCTTCTAGGGGAGACCCAGTACTTC. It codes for CASSLLGETQYF.

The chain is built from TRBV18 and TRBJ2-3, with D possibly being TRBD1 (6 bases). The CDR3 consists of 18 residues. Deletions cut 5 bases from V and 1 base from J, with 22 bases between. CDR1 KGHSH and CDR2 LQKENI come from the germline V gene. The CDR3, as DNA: TGTGCCAGCTCAGTACTAAGGGTCCGGGACACCGGCACAGATACGCAGTATTTT. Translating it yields CASSVLRVRDTGTDTQYF.

CDR3: CASSLFGPRDEQFF. The CDR3 bases are TGTGCCAGCAGTTTATTCGGACCACGGGACGAGCAGTTCTTC. The chain has TRBV27 and TRBJ2-1; the D gene could be TRBD1 or TRBD2 (5 bases each). Germline assignment: CDR1 MNHEY and CDR2 SMNVEV (reference sequence). This CDR3 region has 14 residues. V was clipped by 1 base and J by 10 bases, with 14 bases between them.

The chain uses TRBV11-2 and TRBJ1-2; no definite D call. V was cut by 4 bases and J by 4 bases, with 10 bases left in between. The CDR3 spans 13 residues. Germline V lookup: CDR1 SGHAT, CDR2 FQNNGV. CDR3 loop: CASSYLVGYGYTF. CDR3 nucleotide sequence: TGTGCCAGCAGCTACCTGGTCGGCTATGGCTACACCTTC.

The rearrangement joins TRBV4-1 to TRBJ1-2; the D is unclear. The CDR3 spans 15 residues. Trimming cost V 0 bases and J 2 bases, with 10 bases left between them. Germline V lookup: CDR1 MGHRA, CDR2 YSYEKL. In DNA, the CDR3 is TGCGCCAGCAGCCAAGATGGGCCGGGGAACTATGGCTACACCTTC. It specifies CASSQDGPGNYGYTF.

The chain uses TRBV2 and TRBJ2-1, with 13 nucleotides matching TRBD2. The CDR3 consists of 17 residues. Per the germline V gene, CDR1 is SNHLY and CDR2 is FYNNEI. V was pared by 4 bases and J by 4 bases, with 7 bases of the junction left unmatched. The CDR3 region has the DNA TGTGCCAGCAGTGGGTTGGGACTAGCGGGAAGATACAATGAGCAGTTCTTC. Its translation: CASSGLGLAGRYNEQFF.

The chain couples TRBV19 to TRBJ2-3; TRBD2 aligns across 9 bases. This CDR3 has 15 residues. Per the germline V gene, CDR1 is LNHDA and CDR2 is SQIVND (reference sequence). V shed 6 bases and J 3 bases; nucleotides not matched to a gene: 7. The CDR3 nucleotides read TGTGCCAGTAGCCACTTAGCGGGAGTTACAGATACGCAGTATTTT. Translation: CASSHLAGVTDTQYF.

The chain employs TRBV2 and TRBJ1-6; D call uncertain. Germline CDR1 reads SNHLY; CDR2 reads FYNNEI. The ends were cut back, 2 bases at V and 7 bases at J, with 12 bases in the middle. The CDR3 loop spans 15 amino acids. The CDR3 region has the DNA TGTGCCAGCAGTGAATCTCGCGGTGCGAATTCACCCCTCCACTTT. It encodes CASSESRGANSPLHF. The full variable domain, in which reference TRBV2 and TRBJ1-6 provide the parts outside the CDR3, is EPEVTQTPSHQVTQMGQEVILRCVPISNHLYFYWYRQILGQKVEFLVSFYNNEISEKSEIFDDQFSVERPDGSNFTLKIRSTKLEDSAMYFCASSESRGANSPLHFGNGTRLTVT.

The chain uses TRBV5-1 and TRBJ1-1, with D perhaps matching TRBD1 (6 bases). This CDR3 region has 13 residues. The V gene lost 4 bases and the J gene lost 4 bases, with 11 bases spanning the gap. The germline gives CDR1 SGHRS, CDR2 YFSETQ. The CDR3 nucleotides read TGCGCCAGCAGCCGCGGAGGGGGCACTGAAGCTTTCTTT. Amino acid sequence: CASSRGGGTEAFF.

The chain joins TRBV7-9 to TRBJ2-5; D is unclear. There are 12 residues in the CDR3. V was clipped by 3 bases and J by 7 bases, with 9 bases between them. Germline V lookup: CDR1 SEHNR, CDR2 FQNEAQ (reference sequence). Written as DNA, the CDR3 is TGTGCCAGCAGCTTTGATCCAATGACCCAGTACTTC. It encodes CASSFDPMTQYF.

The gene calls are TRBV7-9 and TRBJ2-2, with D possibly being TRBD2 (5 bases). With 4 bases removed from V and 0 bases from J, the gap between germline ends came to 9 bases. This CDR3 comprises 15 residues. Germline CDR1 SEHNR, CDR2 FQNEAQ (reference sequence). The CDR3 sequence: CASSSTTSNTGELFF. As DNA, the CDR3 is TGTGCCAGCAGCTCGACTACCTCGAACACCGGGGAGCTGTTTTTT.